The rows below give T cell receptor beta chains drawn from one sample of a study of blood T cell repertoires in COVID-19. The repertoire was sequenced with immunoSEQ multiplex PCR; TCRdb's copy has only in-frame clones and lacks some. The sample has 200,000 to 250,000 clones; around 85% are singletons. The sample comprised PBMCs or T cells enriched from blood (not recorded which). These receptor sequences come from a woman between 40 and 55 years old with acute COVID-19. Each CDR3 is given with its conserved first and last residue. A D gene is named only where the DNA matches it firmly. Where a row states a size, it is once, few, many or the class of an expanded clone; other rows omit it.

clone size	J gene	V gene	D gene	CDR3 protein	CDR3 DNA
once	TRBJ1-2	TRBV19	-	CASSPSGLGYTF	TGTGCCAGTAGTCCTTCAGGGTTGGGCTACACCTTC
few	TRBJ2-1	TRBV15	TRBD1	CATSRETGTGFSEQFF	TGTGCCACCAGCAGAGAAACCGGGACAGGTTTTTCTGAGCAGTTCTTC
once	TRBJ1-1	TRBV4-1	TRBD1	CASSPSGTGNTEAFF	TGCGCCAGCAGCCCTTCCGGGACAGGGAACACTGAAGCTTTCTTT
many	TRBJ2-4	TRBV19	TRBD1	CASSIDDRAGGIDIQYF	TGTGCCAGTAGTATAGACGACAGGGCCGGAGGTATAGACATTCAGTACTTC
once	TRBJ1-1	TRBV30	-	CAWSGSHRWAEAFF	TGTGCCTGGAGTGGGAGTCACCGGTGGGCTGAAGCTTTCTTT
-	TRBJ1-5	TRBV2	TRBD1	CASSGDRVSNQPQHF	TGTGCCAGCAGCGGGGACAGGGTTAGCAATCAGCCCCAGCATTTT
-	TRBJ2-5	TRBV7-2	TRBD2	CASSLAGTSGIKTQYF	TGTGCCAGCAGCTTAGCGGGGACTAGCGGGATTAAGACCCAGTACTTC
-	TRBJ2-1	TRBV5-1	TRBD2	CASSLGDYNNEQFF	TGCGCCAGCAGCTTGGGGGACTATAACAATGAGCAGTTCTTC
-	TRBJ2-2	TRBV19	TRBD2	CASSIFFGSGDTGELFF	TGTGCCAGTAGCATATTCTTTGGGAGCGGGGACACCGGGGAGCTGTTTTTT
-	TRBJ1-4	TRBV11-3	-	CAPAQGRGEKLFF	TGTGCCCCCGCGCAGGGGAGAGGGGAAAAACTGTTTTTT
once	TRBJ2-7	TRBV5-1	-	CASRLTTADYREQYF	TGCGCCAGCAGATTAACGACAGCTGATTACCGCGAGCAGTACTTC
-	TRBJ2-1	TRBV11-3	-	CASSPTGNEQFF	TGTGCCAGCAGCCCGACAGGAAATGAGCAGTTCTTC
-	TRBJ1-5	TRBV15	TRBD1	CATSTHRGSNQPQHF	TGTGCCACCAGCACCCACAGGGGCAGCAATCAGCCCCAGCATTTT
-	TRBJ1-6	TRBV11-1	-	CASSPEPTGNSPLHF	TGTGCCAGCAGCCCCGAGCCTACTGGTAATTCACCCCTCCACTTT
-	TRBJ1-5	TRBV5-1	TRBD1	CASSLDQGAGQPQHF	TGCGCCAGCAGCTTGGATCAGGGGGCAGGTCAGCCCCAGCATTTT
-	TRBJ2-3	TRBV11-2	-	CASSFRLDREADTQYF	TGTGCCAGCAGCTTTCGGTTAGACAGGGAGGCAGATACGCAGTATTTT
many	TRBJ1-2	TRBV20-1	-	CSASRGTTYGYTF	TGCAGTGCTAGTAGGGGGACAACCTATGGCTACACCTTC
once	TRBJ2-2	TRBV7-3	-	CASSLQGTTGELFF	TGTGCCAGCAGCTTGCAGGGGACCACCGGGGAGCTGTTTTTT
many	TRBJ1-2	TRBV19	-	CATGDNLYGYTF	TGTGCCACCGGGGACAACCTCTATGGCTACACCTTC